This entry lists 16 T cell receptor beta chains sequenced from one sample in a study of CD8 T cells in ankylosing spondylitis. TCRdb itself ran the 5' RACE reads through MiXCR, one entry per CDR3 protein. This table has about 220,000 distinct CDR3 sequences, roughly 10% appearing once. Material for sequencing was blood, either unsorted or a sorted T cell fraction (not recorded which). The origin of the receptors is a male donor with ankylosing spondylitis or in good health (not recorded which).

This clonotype was seen only a few times. The chain links TRBV29-1 to TRBJ2-7; a possible D gene is TRBD1 (5 bases). This CDR3 region has 14 residues. Per the germline V gene, CDR1 is SQVTM and CDR2 is ANQGSEA. V dropped 4 bases and J dropped 6 bases, with 19 bases sitting between them. The CDR3 protein is CSVGSQGLYSEQYF. The CDR3 nucleotides are TGCAGCGTTGGCAGTCAGGGCTTGTACAGCGAGCAGTACTTC.

V gene TRBV20-1 combines with J gene TRBJ1-5, with 7 positions matching TRBD1. CDR1 and CDR2 (germline): DFQATT, SNEGSKA (reference sequence). With V trimmed by 5 bases and J by 0 bases, 4 bases remained unmatched. The CDR3 is 14 amino acids. CDR3 nucleotides: TGCAGTGCTCACCGGGACAGTAGCAATCAGCCCCAGCATTTT. Translating gives CSAHRDSSNQPQHF.

This clonotype has a count of ten or more. This chain joins TRBV12-3 or TRBV12-4 and TRBJ2-1; perhaps TRBD1 as D (5 bases). V lost 4 bases and J lost 3, with 13 bases in between. The CDR3 has 15 residues. The CDR3 reads CASSSGILNYNEQFF. CDR3 nucleotides: TGTGCCAGCAGTTCAGGGATCCTGAACTACAATGAGCAGTTCTTC.

The CDR3 region is CASSLDSGGKREQYF. The DNA for the CDR3 is TGTGCCAGCAGCTTAGATAGCGGGGGAAAACGCGAGCAGTACTTC. The chain is built from TRBV7-2 and TRBJ2-7, with 9 bases identical to TRBD2. V was pared by 1 base and J by 6 bases, with 7 bases of the junction left unmatched. The CDR3 loop spans 15 amino acids. CDR1 is SGHTA, CDR2 FQGNSA, per germline.

The table lists this clonotype with many counts. This chain uses TRBV5-1 with TRBJ1-1, with 7 nucleotides matching TRBD1. The CDR3 covers 15 residues. Trimming took 4 bases from V and 0 from J; bases not matched to a gene: 6. Looked up from germline, CDR1 is SGHRS and CDR2 is YFSETQ. The CDR3 sequence is CASSVSGTVNTEAFF. The CDR3 coding sequence is TGCGCCAGCAGCGTATCCGGGACAGTGAACACTGAAGCTTTCTTT.

This clonotype has ten or more counts. The chain employs TRBV7-2 and TRBJ2-1, with TRBD2 matching 8 bases. The germline V gene encodes CDR1 SGHTA and CDR2 FQGNSA. There are 15 residues in the CDR3. J gave up 0 bases and V 6 bases, and 4 bases lay outside the gene matches. CDR3 residues: CASRLSGGSYNEQFF. The DNA of the CDR3 is TGTGCCAGCAGACTGAGCGGGGGCTCCTACAATGAGCAGTTCTTC.

This chain connects TRBV7-2 to TRBJ1-2; no firm D call. CDR3 length: 14 amino acids. The germline V gene encodes CDR1 SGHTA and CDR2 FQGNSA. V was shortened by 1 base and J by 7 bases, with 13 bases between the two germline ends. This CDR3 reads CASSLVGSSRGYTF. In DNA form, the CDR3 reads TGTGCCAGCAGCTTAGTCGGCAGTTCGCGTGGCTACACCTTC.

Ten or more counts support this clonotype. J is TRBJ2-2 and V is TRBV12-3 or TRBV12-4; 7 nucleotides match TRBD1. The V segment lost 7 bases and the J segment 5 bases; nucleotides outside the gene matches: 7. There are 14 residues in the CDR3. CDR3 coding DNA: TGTGCCAGCACTGACAGGGTGGGGACCGGGGAGCTGTTTTTT. The encoded protein is CASTDRVGTGELFF.

This clonotype has a handful of counts. The V call is TRBV5-1, the J call TRBJ2-1, with a weak D call TRBD1 (6 bases). V lost 0 bases, J lost 9 bases, and 16 bases lay in between. Germline assignment: CDR1 SGHRS and CDR2 YFSETQ. This CDR3 has 15 amino acids. CDR3 region: CASSLAGTTGGEQFF. DNA of the CDR3: TGCGCCAGCAGCTTGGCAGGGACAACTGGGGGTGAGCAGTTCTTC.

Concerning this clonotype: This could be a read error, since a much larger clone is one nucleotide away. This chain connects TRBV5-1 to TRBJ1-5; D call uncertain. From germline, CDR1 is SGHRS and CDR2 YFSETQ. This CDR3 region has 16 residues. Trimming stripped 4 bases from V and 0 bases from J, with 14 bases between. CDR3 nucleotides: TGCGCCAGCAGCATGGCCTGGCGGTATAGCAATCAGCCCCAGCATTTT. This gives the protein CASSMAWRYSNQPQHF. Combining the CDR3 with reference TRBV5-1 and TRBJ1-5 gives the whole variable domain KAGVTQTPRYLIKTRGQQVTLSCSPISGHRSVSWYQQTPGQGLQFLFEYFSETQRNKGNFPGRFSGRQFSNSRSEMNVSTLELGDSALYLCASSMAWRYSNQPQHFGDGTRLSIL.

This clonotype has a handful of counts. This chain connects TRBV7-3 to TRBJ1-5; TRBD1 aligns across 9 bases. Germline lookup yields CDR1 SGHTA and CDR2 FQGTGA. The length of the CDR3 is 17 residues. The ends lost 3 bases at V and 7 bases at J; junction bases unmatched: 13. The CDR3 region is CASSLSGRDRVRQPQHF. DNA of the CDR3: TGTGCCAGCAGCTTGTCGGGACGGGACAGGGTGCGGCAGCCCCAGCATTTT.

There are many counts of this clonotype. The chain employs TRBV7-8 and TRBJ1-5, with D perhaps matching TRBD1 (6 bases). This CDR3 has 15 amino acids. Trimming stripped 4 bases from V and 5 bases from J, with 15 bases between. CDR1 is SGHVS and CDR2 is FQNEAQ in the germline V gene. The CDR3 DNA reads as TGTGCCAGCAGCTACCTACAGGGCGGGGATCAGCCCCAGCATTTT. Translating it yields CASSYLQGGDQPQHF.

This clonotype has a handful of counts. The rearrangement links TRBV29-1 to TRBJ2-1; a possible D gene is TRBD2 (6 bases). Germline CDR1 is SQVTM and CDR2 is ANQGSEA. V shed 6 bases and J shed 8 bases, with 8 bases lying between them. This CDR3 is 10 amino acids long. CDR3 amino acids: CSVAGHEQFF. The CDR3 DNA is TGCAGCGTCGCGGGACATGAGCAGTTCTTC.

This chain joins TRBV3-1 and TRBJ2-2; D may be TRBD1 (6 bases). The CDR3 has 13 amino acids. Germline CDR1 LGHDT, CDR2 YNNKEL (reference sequence). V gave up 3 bases and J gave up 10 bases, with 12 bases separating them. The CDR3 nucleotides read TGTGCCAGCAGCCACCTCAGGGGCGAGGAGCTGTTTTTT. This encodes CASSHLRGEELFF.

On this clonotype itself: A much larger clone lies one base from this, so it may be a read error. V and J are TRBV7-9 and TRBJ1-2; D uncertain. CDR1 and CDR2 (germline): SEHNR, FQNEAQ (reference sequence). This CDR3 is built from 14 residues. The DNA for the CDR3 is TGTGCCAGCAGCTTAGGGAATCCTAACTATGGCGACACCTTC. As protein: CASSLGNPNYGDTF.

This clonotype occurred a few times. This chain joins TRBV4-2 and TRBJ2-5, with 9 bases that match TRBD2. V shed 0 bases, J shed 4 bases, and the junction held 18 bases outside the gene matches. Germline CDR1 is LGHNA and CDR2 is YNFKEQ. The CDR3 has 20 residues. CDR3 in DNA: TGTGCCAGCAGCCAAGATTGGGATAGCGGGGGCCTCCCACGGTCAGAGACCCAGTACTTC. Translation gives CASSQDWDSGGLPRSETQYF.